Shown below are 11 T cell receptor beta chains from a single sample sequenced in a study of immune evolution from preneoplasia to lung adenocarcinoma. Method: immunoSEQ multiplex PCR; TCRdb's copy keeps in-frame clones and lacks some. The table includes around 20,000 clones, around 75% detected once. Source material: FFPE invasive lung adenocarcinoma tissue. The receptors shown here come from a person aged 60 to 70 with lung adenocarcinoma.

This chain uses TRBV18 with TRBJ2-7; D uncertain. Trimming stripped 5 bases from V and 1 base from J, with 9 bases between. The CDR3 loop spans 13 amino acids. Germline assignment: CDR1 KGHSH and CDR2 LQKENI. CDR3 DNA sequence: TGTGCCAGCTCATCCGGACGGTCCTACGAGCAGTACTTC. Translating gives CASSSGRSYEQYF. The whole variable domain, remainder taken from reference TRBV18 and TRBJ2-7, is NAGVMQNPRHLVRRRGQEARLRCSPMKGHSHVYWYRQLPEEGLKFMVYLQKENIIDESGMPKERFSAEFPKEGPSILRIQQVVRGDSAAYFCASSSGRSYEQYFGPGTRLTVT.

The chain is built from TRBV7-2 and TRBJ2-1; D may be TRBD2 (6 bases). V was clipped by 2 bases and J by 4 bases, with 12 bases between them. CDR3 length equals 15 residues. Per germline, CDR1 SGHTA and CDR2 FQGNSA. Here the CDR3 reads CASSLNWGGYNEQFF. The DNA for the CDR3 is TGTGCCAGCAGCTTAAATTGGGGAGGATACAATGAGCAGTTCTTC. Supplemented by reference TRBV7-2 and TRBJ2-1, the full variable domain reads GAGVSQSPSNKVTEKGKDVELRCDPISGHTALYWYRQSLGQGLEFLIYFQGNSAPDKSGLPSDRFSAERTGGSVSTLTIQRTQQEDSAVYLCASSLNWGGYNEQFFGPGTRLTVL.

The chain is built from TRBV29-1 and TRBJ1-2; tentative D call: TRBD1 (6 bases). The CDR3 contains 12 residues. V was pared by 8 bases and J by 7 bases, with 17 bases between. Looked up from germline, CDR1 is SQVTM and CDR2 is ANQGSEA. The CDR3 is CSFYREEGGYTF. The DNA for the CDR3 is TGCAGCTTCTACAGGGAGGAGGGTGGCTACACCTTC. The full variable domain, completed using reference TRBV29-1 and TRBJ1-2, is SAVISQKPSRDICQRGTSLTIQCQVDSQVTMMFWYRQQPGQSLTLIATANQGSEATYESGFVIDKFPISRPNLTFSTLTVSNMSPEDSSIYLCSFYREEGGYTFGSGTRLTVV.

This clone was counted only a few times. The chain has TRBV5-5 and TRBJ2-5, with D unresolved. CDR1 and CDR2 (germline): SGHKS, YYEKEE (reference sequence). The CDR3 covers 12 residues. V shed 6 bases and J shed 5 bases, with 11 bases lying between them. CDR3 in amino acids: CASNFVGETQYF. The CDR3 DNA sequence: TGTGCCAGCAACTTCGTGGGGGAGACCCAGTACTTC.

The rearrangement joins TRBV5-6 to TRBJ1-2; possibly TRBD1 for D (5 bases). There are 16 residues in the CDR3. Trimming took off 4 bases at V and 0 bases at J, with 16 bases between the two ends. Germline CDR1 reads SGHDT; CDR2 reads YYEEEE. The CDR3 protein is CASSPEVGRTNYGYTF. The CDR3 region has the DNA TGTGCCAGCAGCCCGGAGGTGGGGCGGACTAACTATGGCTACACCTTC.

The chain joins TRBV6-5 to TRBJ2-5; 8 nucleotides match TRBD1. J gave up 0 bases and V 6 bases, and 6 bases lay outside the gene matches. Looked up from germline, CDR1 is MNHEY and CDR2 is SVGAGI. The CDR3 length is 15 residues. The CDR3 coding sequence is TGTGCCAGCAGGACACCGACAGGGGACCAAGAGACCCAGTACTTC. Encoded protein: CASRTPTGDQETQYF.

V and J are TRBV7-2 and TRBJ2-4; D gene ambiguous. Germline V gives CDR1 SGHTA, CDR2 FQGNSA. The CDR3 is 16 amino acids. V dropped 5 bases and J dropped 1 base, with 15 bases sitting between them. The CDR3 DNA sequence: TGTGCCAGCAGCCCTTCATACCTGGAGGCCAAAAACATTCAGTACTTC. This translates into CASSPSYLEAKNIQYF.

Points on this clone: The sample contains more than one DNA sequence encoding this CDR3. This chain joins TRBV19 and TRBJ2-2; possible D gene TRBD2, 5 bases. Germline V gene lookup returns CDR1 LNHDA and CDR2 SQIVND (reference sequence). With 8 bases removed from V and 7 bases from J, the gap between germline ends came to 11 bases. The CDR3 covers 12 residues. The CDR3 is CASSPGSGELFF. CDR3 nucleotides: TGTGCCAGTTCCCCGGGAAGCGGGGAGCTGTTTTTT.

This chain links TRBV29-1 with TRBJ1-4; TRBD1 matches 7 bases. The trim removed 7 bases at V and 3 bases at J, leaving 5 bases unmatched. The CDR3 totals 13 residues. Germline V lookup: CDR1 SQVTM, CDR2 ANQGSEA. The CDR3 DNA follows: TGCAGCGGGTTACAGGGGTCTAATGAAAAACTGTTTTTT. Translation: CSGLQGSNEKLFF.

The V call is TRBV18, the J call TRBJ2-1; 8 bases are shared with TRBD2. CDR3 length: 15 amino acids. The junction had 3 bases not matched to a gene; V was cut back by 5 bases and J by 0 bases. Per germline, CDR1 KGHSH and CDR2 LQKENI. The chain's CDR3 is CASSDGGGSYNEQFF. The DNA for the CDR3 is TGTGCCAGCTCAGACGGGGGGGGCTCCTACAATGAGCAGTTCTTC.

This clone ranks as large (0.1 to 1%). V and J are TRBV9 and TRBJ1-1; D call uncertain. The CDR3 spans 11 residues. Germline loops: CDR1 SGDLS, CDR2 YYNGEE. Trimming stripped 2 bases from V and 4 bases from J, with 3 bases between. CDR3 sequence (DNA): TGTGCCAGCAGCGTTGTCACTGAAGCTTTCTTT. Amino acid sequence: CASSVVTEAFF.